One and the same sample provided the 32 T cell receptor beta chains below, sequenced in a study of T cells in Graves' hyperthyroidism and ophthalmopathy. Amplification of TCR beta CDR3 regions was performed using RNA transcripts as template. First-round RT-PCR with HTBI primers amplified the TCR CDR3 region. Each CDR3 protein is one row after TCRdb ran MiXCR on the multiplex PCR reads. The sample yields about 200,000 distinct CDR3 sequences, roughly a sixth seen once. Sequenced: blood. All receptors come from a woman between 50 and 59 years old with Graves' hyperthyroidism.

This clonotype has ten or more counts. The chain carries TRBV10-3 and TRBJ2-7, with 11 nucleotides matching TRBD1. The CDR3 is 16 amino acids. Germline V lookup: CDR1 ENHRY, CDR2 SYGVKD. The junction had 4 bases not matched to a gene; V was cut back by 3 bases and J by 0 bases. CDR3 region: CAISDPGTGGSYEQYF. CDR3 bases: TGTGCCATCAGTGATCCCGGGACAGGGGGCTCCTACGAGCAGTACTTC.

The CDR3 here is CASRTGGNEQFF. The CDR3 region has the DNA TGCGCCAGCAGGACGGGAGGGAATGAGCAGTTCTTC. This chain uses TRBV5-1 with TRBJ2-1; TRBD2 aligns across 8 bases. Trimming took 5 bases from V and 7 from J; bases not matched to a gene: 2. The CDR3 totals 12 residues. Germline V gene sequence: CDR1 SGHRS, CDR2 YFSETQ.

This clonotype was detected ten times or more. The V and J genes are TRBV11-1 and TRBJ2-1; the D gene could be TRBD1 or TRBD2 (5 bases each). The CDR3 sequence is 14 residues long. Looked up from germline, CDR1 is SGHAT and CDR2 is FQDESV (reference sequence). V was clipped by 8 bases and J by 5 bases, with 16 bases between them. The CDR3 here is CASSIRGVDNEQFF. CDR3 coding DNA: TGTGCCAGCTCCATACGGGGCGTGGACAATGAGCAGTTCTTC.

The chain uses TRBV5-1 and TRBJ1-6; TRBD1 agrees at 10 bases. Germline values: CDR1 SGHRS, CDR2 YFSETQ. This CDR3 region has 14 residues. Losses at the gene ends were 4 bases for V and 7 bases for J; bases not matched to a gene: 2. CDR3 protein: CASSKGQGNSPLHF. CDR3 coding DNA: TGCGCCAGCAGCAAGGGACAGGGGAATTCACCCCTCCACTTT. The whole variable domain, filled in from reference TRBV5-1 and TRBJ1-6, reads KAGVTQTPRYLIKTRGQQVTLSCSPISGHRSVSWYQQTPGQGLQFLFEYFSETQRNKGNFPGRFSGRQFSNSRSEMNVSTLELGDSALYLCASSKGQGNSPLHFGNGTRLTVT.

The chain uses TRBV3-1 and TRBJ2-1; TRBD2 aligns across 8 bases. V was clipped by 2 bases and J by 10 bases; unmatched bases: 4. The germline gives CDR1 LGHDT, CDR2 YNNKEL (reference sequence). The length of the CDR3 is 13 residues. CDR3 sequence reads: CASSQYSGGEQFF. In nucleotides, the CDR3 is TGTGCCAGCAGCCAATATTCGGGAGGGGAGCAGTTCTTC.

This clonotype was detected many times. The rearrangement uses TRBV27 and TRBJ2-7; D possibly uses TRBD1 or TRBD2 (5 bases each). This CDR3 is built from 14 residues. CDR1 is MNHEY, CDR2 SMNVEV, per germline (reference sequence). V was cut by 5 bases and J by 2 bases, with 13 bases left in between. The chain's CDR3 is CASSARDRPYEQYF. CDR3 in DNA: TGTGCCAGCAGTGCCCGGGACCGACCCTACGAGCAGTACTTC.

The genes are TRBV4-1 and TRBJ1-5, with 8 bases lining up with TRBD1. V shed 2 bases and J 6 bases; nucleotides not matched to a gene: 6. Germline-derived CDR1 and CDR2 are MGHRA and YSYEKL. The CDR3 covers 15 residues. The CDR3 coding sequence is TGCGCCAGCAGCCAATCCCAGGGGGCTATTCAGCCCCAGCATTTT. Amino acid sequence: CASSQSQGAIQPQHF.

The chain joins TRBV29-1 to TRBJ2-7, with D tentatively TRBD2 (7 bases). Germline V gene data show CDR1 as SQVTM and CDR2 as ANQGSEA. The CDR3 totals 14 residues. Trimming cost V 3 bases and J 2 bases, with 14 bases left between them. The CDR3 region has the DNA TGCAGCGTTGAGGGGGGGGACAACACCTACGAGCAGTACTTC. This codes for CSVEGGDNTYEQYF.

In its sample, this clonotype was seen a few times. This chain's CDR3 is CASSPPAGGNQPQHF. DNA of the CDR3: TGTGCCAGCTCACCACCTGCGGGGGGAAATCAGCCCCAGCATTTT. The rearrangement uses TRBV18 and TRBJ1-5; D may be TRBD1 (5 bases). The CDR3 has 15 residues. Trimming removed 0 bases at V and 4 bases at J, with 10 bases between. CDR1 and CDR2 (germline): KGHSH, LQKENI. The full variable domain, with the rest looked up from reference TRBV18 and TRBJ1-5, is NAGVMQNPRHLVRRRGQEARLRCSPMKGHSHVYWYRQLPEEGLKFMVYLQKENIIDESGMPKERFSAEFPKEGPSILRIQQVVRGDSAAYFCASSPPAGGNQPQHFGDGTRLSIL.

This clonotype was detected ten times or more. The chain couples TRBV11-2 to TRBJ2-7, with D possibly being TRBD1 (6 bases). The CDR3 spans 14 residues. Trimming removed 1 base at V and 4 bases at J, with 11 bases between. CDR1 and CDR2 (germline): SGHAT, FQNNGV. The CDR3 loop is CASSLAAGEYEQYF. CDR3 nucleotides: TGTGCCAGCAGCTTAGCGGCAGGGGAGTACGAGCAGTACTTC.

This chain links TRBV18 with TRBJ2-7; 8 positions agree with TRBD1. The CDR3 has 16 amino acids. The germline gives CDR1 KGHSH, CDR2 LQKENI. Trimming took 5 bases from V and 3 from J; bases not matched to a gene: 12. The CDR3 DNA reads as TGTGCCAGCTCAAAGGGACAGGACATAAGCTTCTACGAGCAGTACTTC. Amino acids: CASSKGQDISFYEQYF.

This clonotype was counted a few times. The chain couples TRBV5-1 to TRBJ2-7; a possible D gene is TRBD1 (5 bases). The V end lost 3 bases, the J end lost 1 base, and 14 bases lay between the germline ends. The CDR3 is made up of 15 amino acids. The germline V gene encodes CDR1 SGHRS and CDR2 YFSETQ. The CDR3 here is CASSSHAQGSYEQYF. As DNA, the CDR3 is TGCGCCAGCAGCTCCCATGCTCAGGGTTCCTACGAGCAGTACTTC.

This clonotype was observed many times. The chain carries TRBV6-1 and TRBJ1-1; TRBD1 might be the D (6 bases). V gave up 6 bases and J gave up 3 bases, with 11 bases separating them. This CDR3 comprises 13 residues. Germline V gives CDR1 MNHNS, CDR2 SASEGT. The CDR3 DNA reads as TGTGCCAGCAGACAGGGTGGGTACACTGAAGCTTTCTTT. Its protein product is CASRQGGYTEAFF.

The rearrangement links TRBV6-9 to TRBJ2-1, with D perhaps matching TRBD2 (5 bases). V lost 0 bases to trimming and J lost 0 bases, with 12 bases between them. This CDR3 is built from 17 residues. Germline CDR1 MNHGY, CDR2 SVAAGI. CDR3 in DNA: TGTGCCAGCAGTTATTCGCGGAGCGGTAGCTCCTACAATGAGCAGTTCTTC. Translated: CASSYSRSGSSYNEQFF.

This clonotype was counted a few times. The rearrangement links TRBV20-1 to TRBJ2-3, with TRBD2 matching over 8 bases. Germline V gene data show CDR1 as DFQATT and CDR2 as SNEGSKA (reference sequence). The CDR3 is 14 amino acids. J lost 3 bases, V lost 5 bases, and 7 bases had no gene match. The CDR3 nucleotides read TGCAGTGCTTTCCCCCTAGCGGGTACAGATACGCAGTATTTT. Translation: CSAFPLAGTDTQYF.

This clonotype appeared many times. CDR3 in DNA: TGCAGCGTCGGGACAGGGAACTACAATGAGCAGTTCTTC. Translation gives CSVGTGNYNEQFF. The chain links TRBV29-1 to TRBJ2-1, with 9 bases aligning to TRBD1. Germline CDR1 reads SQVTM; CDR2 reads ANQGSEA. Unmatched junction bases numbered 3, after V lost 6 bases and J lost 3 bases. The CDR3 is 13 amino acids.

This chain connects TRBV12-5 to TRBJ2-2; no clear D. The germline gives CDR1 LGHNT, CDR2 FRNRAP. V gave up 0 bases and J gave up 7 bases, with 6 bases separating them. The CDR3 contains 13 residues. CDR3 sequence (DNA): TGTGCTAGTGGTTTGGTATTAGGCGGGGAGCTGTTTTTT. Its translation is CASGLVLGGELFF.

This clonotype was seen ten or more times. The chain recombines TRBV11-3 with TRBJ2-1; 9 nucleotides line up with TRBD2. V lost 1 base, J lost 6 bases, and 10 bases stayed unmatched. Germline-derived CDR1 and CDR2 are SGHNT and YENEEA. The CDR3 is 17 amino acids. CDR3 sequence: CASSLAPRAGGANEQFF. The DNA of the CDR3 is TGTGCCAGCAGCTTAGCCCCTAGAGCGGGAGGTGCCAATGAGCAGTTCTTC.

The chain recombines TRBV6-5 with TRBJ1-1; 7 nucleotides align to TRBD1. The CDR3 extends over 15 amino acids. Germline V gene data show CDR1 as MNHEY and CDR2 as SVGAGI. With V trimmed by 0 bases and J by 2 bases, 3 bases remained unmatched. CDR3 residues: CASSYSAGGNTEAFF. The CDR3 nucleotides are TGTGCCAGCAGTTACTCGGCAGGGGGAAACACTGAAGCTTTCTTT.

This chain connects TRBV10-3 to TRBJ1-2, with TRBD1 matching 7 bases. The germline CDR1 and CDR2 sequences are ENHRY and SYGVKD. The CDR3 extends over 14 amino acids. J was trimmed by 3 bases and V by 6 bases; bases with no gene match: 7. This CDR3 reads CAIRKTGSDYGYTF. The CDR3 nucleotides read TGTGCCATCAGGAAGACAGGGTCTGACTATGGCTACACCTTC.

This clonotype was counted only a few times. V usage is TRBV5-1 and J usage is TRBJ1-5, with D possibly TRBD1 on 5 matching bases. The CDR3 is 15 amino acids. From germline, CDR1 is SGHRS and CDR2 YFSETQ. Trimming removed 3 bases from V and 2 bases from J, with 12 bases in between. CDR3 DNA: TGCGCCAGCAGCTGGGGATGGGGGGGCAATCAGCCCCAGCATTTT. This translates into CASSWGWGGNQPQHF.

This sequence joins TRBV3-1 and TRBJ2-3; D might be TRBD1 (6 bases). CDR3 size: 18 residues. Per the germline V gene, CDR1 is LGHDT and CDR2 is YNNKEL (reference sequence). The V end lost 1 base, the J end lost 5 bases, and 22 bases lay between the germline ends. The CDR3 here is CASSQVGRWGRGLDTQYF. The DNA for the CDR3 is TGTGCCAGCAGCCAAGTAGGTCGATGGGGCAGGGGATTAGATACGCAGTATTTT.

This clonotype was counted ten times or more. The gene calls are TRBV6-1 and TRBJ2-1; 7 bases are shared with TRBD2. V trimming: 0 bases; J trimming: 8 bases; junction bases outside the gene matches: 10. Germline assignment: CDR1 MNHNS and CDR2 SASEGT. There are 16 residues in the CDR3. This CDR3 reads CASSEAGGEGRDEQFF. The CDR3 DNA is TGTGCCAGCAGTGAAGCTGGGGGGGAGGGCCGAGATGAGCAGTTCTTC.

The rearrangement joins TRBV13 to TRBJ2-1; D perhaps matches TRBD2 (5 bases). Germline values: CDR1 PRHDT, CDR2 FYEKMQ (reference sequence). The CDR3 runs to 13 residues. V was shortened by 4 bases and J by 6 bases, with 10 bases between the two germline ends. CDR3 nucleotide sequence: TGTGCCAGCAGCTCCACCCGGGGCAATGAGCAGTTCTTC. Translating it yields CASSSTRGNEQFF.

In this sample, this clonotype turned up many times. The chain is built from TRBV27 and TRBJ1-4, with D possibly matching TRBD1 (5 bases). The CDR3 is 16 residues long. Trimming removed 4 bases at V and 7 bases at J, with 19 bases between. Germline V CDR1 and CDR2: MNHEY, SMNVEV (reference sequence). CDR3 nucleotides: TGTGCCAGCAGTTCCCTCCCGACAGTCTCCAGTGAAAAACTGTTTTTT. It is translated as CASSSLPTVSSEKLFF.

This clonotype showed up just a few times. The chain links TRBV10-3 to TRBJ2-1, with TRBD2 as a possible D gene (6 bases). The CDR3 length is 17 residues. Germline V lookup: CDR1 ENHRY, CDR2 SYGVKD. V lost 4 bases and J 2 bases, leaving 18 bases between the germline ends. CDR3 DNA: TGTGCCATCAGTGTGTCTCGGGTAGCGGAGACCTACAATGAGCAGTTCTTC. It encodes CAISVSRVAETYNEQFF.

The chain links TRBV6-1 to TRBJ2-3; 13 bases map to TRBD2. CDR1 is MNHNS and CDR2 is SASEGT in the germline V gene. The CDR3 is 16 amino acids. Losses at the gene ends were 6 bases for V and 2 bases for J; bases not matched to a gene: 5. In DNA, the CDR3 is TGTGCCAGCAGCATAGGGACTAGCGGGAACACAGATACGCAGTATTTT. Amino acids: CASSIGTSGNTDTQYF.

The chain links TRBV18 to TRBJ1-1; D ambiguous. Germline lookup yields CDR1 KGHSH and CDR2 LQKENI. Trimming took off 1 base at V and 8 bases at J, with 23 bases between the two ends. The CDR3 is 17 residues long. CDR3 loop: CASSPRSPGGGSREAFF. For the CDR3, the DNA is TGTGCCAGCTCACCACGATCGCCGGGTGGAGGAAGTCGGGAAGCTTTCTTT.

This clonotype was seen at least ten times. This chain links TRBV19 with TRBJ2-5; 7 bases map to TRBD1. Germline V CDR1 and CDR2: LNHDA, SQIVND (reference sequence). CDR3 length equals 16 residues. Trimming at V came to 0 bases and at J to 5 bases, leaving 9 bases not matched to a gene. This chain's CDR3 is CASSIDPDRVRETQYF. CDR3 in DNA: TGTGCCAGTAGTATAGATCCCGACAGGGTGAGGGAGACCCAGTACTTC.

This clonotype was observed many times. This chain connects TRBV5-5 to TRBJ2-1; D tentatively fits TRBD1 or TRBD2 (5 bases each). Germline lookup yields CDR1 SGHKS and CDR2 YYEKEE (reference sequence). V was trimmed by 2 bases and J by 10 bases, leaving 13 bases between them. CDR3 length: 13 amino acids. CDR3 protein: CASSFRGVGEQFF. The DNA of the CDR3 is TGTGCCAGCAGCTTCCGAGGGGTAGGGGAGCAGTTCTTC. The variable domain in full, completed from reference TRBV5-5 and TRBJ2-1, reads DAGVTQSPTHLIKTRGQQVTLRCSPISGHKSVSWYQQVLGQGPQFIFQYYEKEERGRGNFPDRFSARQFPNYSSELNVNALLLGDSALYLCASSFRGVGEQFFGPGTRLTVL.

This clonotype was seen repeatedly, ten times or more. V gene TRBV2 combines with J gene TRBJ2-3; D could derive from TRBD1 or TRBD2 (5 bases each). Germline V gene sequence: CDR1 SNHLY, CDR2 FYNNEI. The CDR3 is made up of 14 amino acids. Trimming shortened V by 5 bases and J by 11 bases, and 20 bases separated the two germline ends. The DNA of the CDR3 is TGTGCCAGCAGTACTTCCGGGACGAAGTCGGGGCAGTATTTT. Translating gives CASSTSGTKSGQYF.

This clonotype was observed at least ten times. The chain is built from TRBV9 and TRBJ1-1; 10 nucleotides line up with TRBD1. The trim removed 0 bases at V and 5 bases at J, leaving 4 bases unmatched. The CDR3 runs to 15 residues. The V gene's germline CDR1 is SGDLS and CDR2 YYNGEE. CDR3: CASSVGQGALTEAFF. The CDR3 DNA is TGTGCCAGCAGCGTAGGACAGGGGGCGTTGACTGAAGCTTTCTTT.